This entry lists 3 T cell receptor beta chains sequenced from one sample in a study of Tregs in tolerant kidney transplant recipients (dated by TCRdb to about 2019). The library was built by means of the immunoSEQ multiplex PCR assay. Entries here come from immuneACCESS through TCRdb and include only in-frame sequences with V and J called. Some clones fail to appear in such tables; in the studies checked, an unresolved V gene covers under half of the shortfall, and the cause of the remainder is unknown. The table for this sample shows about 15,000 clones. The ten largest clones take up less than 4% of the sample. The transplants used related donors along with nonmyeloablative bone marrow transplantation, and in the human trials mixed chimerism was transient. The sample consisted of CD4+ T cells from blood (PBMCs), taken 12 months after the transplant. These receptors all stem from a human patient who received a combined kidney and bone marrow transplant. Following a transplant, some T cells may be graft donor cells, not patient cells.

About this clone itself: The read falls 3 residues short of the CDR3 end, and the missing part is taken from the germline J gene. The genes are TRBV5-4 and TRBJ2-3; maybe TRBD1 (5 bases). Looked up from germline, CDR1 is SGHNT and CDR2 is YYREEE (reference sequence). The CDR3 extends over 16 amino acids. Trimming left V 0 bases short and J 0 bases short, with 11 bases between. CDR3 loop: CASSLGQLGSTDTQYF. The CDR3 bases that were read are TGTGCCAGCAGCTTGGGACAGCTGGGCAGCACAGATACG.

Turning to this clone: The sequence runs out 3 residues before the end of the CDR3; the remainder is reconstructed from the germline J gene. This sequence joins TRBV7-2 and TRBJ1-3; D call uncertain. Trimming stripped 1 base from V and 1 base from J, with 5 bases between. The CDR3 covers 14 residues. Per the germline V gene, CDR1 is SGHTA and CDR2 is FQGNSA. CDR3 sequence: CASSLGQSGNTIYF. The CDR3 DNA, read in part, is TGTGCCAGCAGCTTAGGGCAGTCTGGAAACACC.

On this clone: Sequencing ends 3 residues short of the CDR3 end; the germline J gene provides the rest. The rearrangement joins TRBV23-1 to TRBJ1-1; the D gene is possibly TRBD1 (5 bases). TRBV23-1 is treated as an ORF (open reading frame) with a function not yet certain. The V and J ends lost 7 bases and 6 bases respectively, with 21 bases between them. The length of the CDR3 is 15 residues. The CDR3 here is CASMEGKPVMAEAFF. Partial CDR3 DNA: TGCGCCAGCATGGAGGGGAAGCCCGTAATGGCTGAA.